Shown below are 8 T cell receptor beta chains from a single sample sequenced in a study of cytomegalovirus exposure and HLA in healthy donors. Researchers ran the PCR with 60 Vbeta and 13 Jbeta primers. Produced via immunoSEQ multiplex PCR; TCRdb's table is partial and in-frame only. Here the sample spans around 150,000 clones, roughly four fifths being singletons. The sample consisted of PBMCs. Receptors originate from a man aged 18 to 35 in good health and CMV-seronegative.

This chain links TRBV18 with TRBJ1-1; possible D gene TRBD1, 5 bases. The CDR3 length is 17 residues. The germline V gene has CDR1 KGHSH and CDR2 LQKENI. Trimming removed 3 bases from V and 7 bases from J, with 24 bases in between. The CDR3 bases are TGTGCCAGCTCACCTCGTTTCCCTCCGGACACGCAGGGTGAAGCTTTCTTT. The encoded protein is CASSPRFPPDTQGEAFF.

The chain uses TRBV19 and TRBJ1-5; TRBD1 is a possible D gene (6 bases). V lost 7 bases and J lost 2, with 15 bases in between. CDR3 length: 15 amino acids. Germline CDR1 LNHDA, CDR2 SQIVND (reference sequence). The chain's CDR3 is CASTPTRGGNQPQHF. DNA for the CDR3: TGTGCCAGTACCCCTACCAGGGGAGGCAATCAGCCCCAGCATTTT.

This chain's CDR3 is CASSYSILAGAEEQFF. CDR3 in DNA: TGTGCCAGCAGTTACTCGATACTAGCGGGAGCCGAAGAGCAGTTCTTC. The rearrangement links TRBV6-6 to TRBJ2-1; 11 bases are shared with TRBD2. This CDR3 is built from 16 residues. Germline CDR1 and CDR2: MNHNY and SVGAGI (reference sequence). J gave up 10 bases and V 0 bases, and 8 bases lay outside the gene matches.

The J gene is TRBJ2-2, the V gene TRBV7-9; 8 bases map to TRBD2. With V trimmed by 6 bases and J by 0 bases, 6 bases remained unmatched. CDR1 is SEHNR, CDR2 FQNEAQ, per germline (reference sequence). The CDR3 is made up of 16 amino acids. DNA of the CDR3: TGTGCCAGCAGTTCCCTAGCGGGCTCGAACACCGGGGAGCTGTTTTTT. Translation: CASSSLAGSNTGELFF.

The rearrangement joins TRBV25-1 to TRBJ2-2, with 10 bases that match TRBD2. The CDR3 totals 16 residues. Germline loops: CDR1 MGHDK, CDR2 SYGVNS. The V and J ends lost 6 bases and 5 bases, in that order; junction bases with no gene match: 9. CDR3 amino acids: CASRSSTSGATGELFF. The CDR3 nucleotides are TGTGCCAGCAGAAGCTCCACTAGCGGGGCGACCGGGGAGCTGTTTTTT.

The V gene is TRBV6-5, the J gene TRBJ1-5; D uncertain. This CDR3 region has 13 residues. Germline assignment: CDR1 MNHEY and CDR2 SVGAGI. V gave up 6 bases and J gave up 6 bases, with 12 bases separating them. The CDR3 region is CASSPARGQPQHF. The CDR3 DNA follows: TGTGCCAGCAGCCCAGCCCGGGGTCAGCCCCAGCATTTT.

Only a few counts were recorded for this clone. V is TRBV10-1 and J is TRBJ2-3; 8 bases match TRBD1. J lost 2 bases, V lost 1 base, and 2 bases had no gene match. Germline V lookup: CDR1 WNHNN, CDR2 SYGVQD (reference sequence). The CDR3 extends over 15 amino acids. CDR3 nucleotide sequence: TGCGCCAGCAGTGAGTACAGGGGGATCACAGATACGCAGTATTTT. It translates to CASSEYRGITDTQYF.

The chain links TRBV7-8 to TRBJ2-1; D perhaps matches TRBD1 (7 bases). Germline V gene lookup returns CDR1 SGHVS and CDR2 FQNEAQ. V lost 5 bases to trimming and J lost 0 bases, with 17 bases between them. This CDR3 region has 17 residues. The CDR3 region is CASSRRTGLSSYNEQFF. CDR3 DNA: TGTGCCAGCAGCCGGAGGACAGGACTAAGCTCCTACAATGAGCAGTTCTTC.